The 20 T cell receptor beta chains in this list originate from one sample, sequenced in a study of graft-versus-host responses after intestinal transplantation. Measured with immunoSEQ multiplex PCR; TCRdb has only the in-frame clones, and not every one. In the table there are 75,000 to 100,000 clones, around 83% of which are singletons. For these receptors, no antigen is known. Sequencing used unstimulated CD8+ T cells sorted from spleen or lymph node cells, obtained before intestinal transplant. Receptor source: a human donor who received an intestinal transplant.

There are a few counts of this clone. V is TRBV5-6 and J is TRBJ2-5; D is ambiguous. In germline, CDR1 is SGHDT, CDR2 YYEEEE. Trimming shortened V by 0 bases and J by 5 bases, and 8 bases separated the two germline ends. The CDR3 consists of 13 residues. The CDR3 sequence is CASSLEVAETQYF. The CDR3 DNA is TGTGCCAGCAGCTTGGAAGTCGCGGAGACCCAGTACTTC.

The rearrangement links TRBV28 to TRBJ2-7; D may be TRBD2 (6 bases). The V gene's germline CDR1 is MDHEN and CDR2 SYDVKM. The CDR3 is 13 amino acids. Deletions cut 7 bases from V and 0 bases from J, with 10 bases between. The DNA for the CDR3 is TGTGCCAGCATCCCTAGCGACTCCTACGAGCAGTACTTC. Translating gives CASIPSDSYEQYF.

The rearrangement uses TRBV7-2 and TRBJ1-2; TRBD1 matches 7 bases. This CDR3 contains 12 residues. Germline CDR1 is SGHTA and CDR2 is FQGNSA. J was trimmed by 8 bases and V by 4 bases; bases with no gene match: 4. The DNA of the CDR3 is TGTGCCAGCAGCTCTCAGGGGGAAGGCTACACCTTC. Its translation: CASSSQGEGYTF.

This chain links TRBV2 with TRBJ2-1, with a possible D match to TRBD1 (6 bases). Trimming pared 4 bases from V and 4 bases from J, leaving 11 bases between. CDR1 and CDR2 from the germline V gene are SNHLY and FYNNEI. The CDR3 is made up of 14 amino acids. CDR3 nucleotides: TGTGCCAGCAGTGTTGGGACATATTACAATGAGCAGTTCTTC. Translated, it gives CASSVGTYYNEQFF.

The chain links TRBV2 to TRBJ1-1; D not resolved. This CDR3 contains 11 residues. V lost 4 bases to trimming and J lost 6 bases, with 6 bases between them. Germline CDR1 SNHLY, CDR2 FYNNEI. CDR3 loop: CASSGGSEAFF. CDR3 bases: TGTGCCAGCAGTGGCGGATCTGAAGCTTTCTTT.

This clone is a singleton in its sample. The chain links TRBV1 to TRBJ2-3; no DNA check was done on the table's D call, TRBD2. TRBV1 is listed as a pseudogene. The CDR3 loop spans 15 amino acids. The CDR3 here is CTSSHKRIHTDTQYF. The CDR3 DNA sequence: TGCACCAGCAGCCACAAGCGGATACACACAGATACGCAGTATTTT.

CDR3 DNA sequence: TGCGCCAGCAGCCAATTGGTCGGGGGAGGGCAAAAAGCTTTCTTT. Its translation: CASSQLVGGGQKAFF. The V gene is TRBV4-1, the J gene TRBJ1-1; D perhaps matches TRBD1 (5 bases). The CDR3 extends over 15 amino acids. V dropped 2 bases and J dropped 9 bases, with 19 bases sitting between them. Germline values: CDR1 MGHRA, CDR2 YSYEKL.

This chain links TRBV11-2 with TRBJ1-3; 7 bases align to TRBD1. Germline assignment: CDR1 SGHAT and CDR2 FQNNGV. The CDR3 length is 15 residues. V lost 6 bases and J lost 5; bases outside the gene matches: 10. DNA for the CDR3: TGTGCCAGCAGGGGGGAGGGGGCGAGGAGAAACACCATATATTTT. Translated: CASRGEGARRNTIYF.

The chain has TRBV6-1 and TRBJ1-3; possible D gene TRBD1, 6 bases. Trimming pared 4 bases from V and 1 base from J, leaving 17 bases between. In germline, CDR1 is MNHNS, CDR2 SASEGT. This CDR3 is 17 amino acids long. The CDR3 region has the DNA TGTGCCAGCAGTGGGGACACCCGTGTAGGGTCTGGAAACACCATATATTTT. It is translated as CASSGDTRVGSGNTIYF.

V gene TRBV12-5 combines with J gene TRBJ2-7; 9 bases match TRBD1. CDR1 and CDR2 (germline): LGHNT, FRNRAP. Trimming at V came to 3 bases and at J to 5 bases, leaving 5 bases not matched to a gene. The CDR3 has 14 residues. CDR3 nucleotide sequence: TGTGCTAGTGGTTTAGGACAGGGGAGCGACGAGCAGTACTTC. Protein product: CASGLGQGSDEQYF.

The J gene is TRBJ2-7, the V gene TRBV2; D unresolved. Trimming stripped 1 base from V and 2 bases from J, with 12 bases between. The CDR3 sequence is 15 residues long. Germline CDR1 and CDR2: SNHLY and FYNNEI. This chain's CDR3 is CASSEVGSPAYEQYF. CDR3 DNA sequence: TGTGCCAGCAGTGAAGTGGGTAGCCCTGCCTACGAGCAGTACTTC.

This chain's CDR3 is CASSLDGGPSYEQYF. The CDR3, as DNA: TGTGCCAGCAGCTTAGACGGGGGGCCCTCCTACGAGCAGTACTTC. The chain links TRBV7-2 to TRBJ2-7; the D gene is possibly TRBD2 (7 bases). CDR3 length: 15 amino acids. Germline V gene data show CDR1 as SGHTA and CDR2 as FQGNSA. V shed 1 base and J shed 0 bases, with 10 bases lying between them.

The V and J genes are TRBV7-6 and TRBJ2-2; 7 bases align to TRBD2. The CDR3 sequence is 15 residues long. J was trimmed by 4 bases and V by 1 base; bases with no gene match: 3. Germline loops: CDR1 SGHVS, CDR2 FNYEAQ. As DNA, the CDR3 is TGTGCCAGCAGCTTAGGCGGGGGTGCCACCGGGGAGCTGTTTTTT. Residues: CASSLGGGATGELFF.

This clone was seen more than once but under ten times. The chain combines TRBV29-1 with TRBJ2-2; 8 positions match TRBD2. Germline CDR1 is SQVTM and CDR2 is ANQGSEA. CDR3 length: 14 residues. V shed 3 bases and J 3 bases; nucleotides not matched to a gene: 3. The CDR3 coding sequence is TGCAGCGTTGACGGGGGGGCGGACACCGGGGAGCTGTTTTTT. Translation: CSVDGGADTGELFF.

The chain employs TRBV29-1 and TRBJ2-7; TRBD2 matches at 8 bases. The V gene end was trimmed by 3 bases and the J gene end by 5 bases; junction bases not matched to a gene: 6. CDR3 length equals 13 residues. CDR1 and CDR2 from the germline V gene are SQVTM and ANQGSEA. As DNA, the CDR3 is TGCAGCGTTGATATAGGGACTAGTGACGAGCAGTACTTC. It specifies CSVDIGTSDEQYF.

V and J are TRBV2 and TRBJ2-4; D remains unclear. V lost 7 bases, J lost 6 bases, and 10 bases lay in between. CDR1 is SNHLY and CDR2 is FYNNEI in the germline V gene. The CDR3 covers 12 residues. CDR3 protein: CASTFRANIQYF. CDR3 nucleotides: TGTGCCAGCACATTCCGGGCAAACATTCAGTACTTC.

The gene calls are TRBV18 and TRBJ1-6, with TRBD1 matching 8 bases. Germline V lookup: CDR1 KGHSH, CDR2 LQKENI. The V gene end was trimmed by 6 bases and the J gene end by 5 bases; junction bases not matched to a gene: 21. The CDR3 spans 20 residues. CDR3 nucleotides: TGTGCCAGCTCGCTATACAATATTGAGACAGGGGATGTAAATAATTCACCCCTCCACTTT. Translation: CASSLYNIETGDVNNSPLHF.

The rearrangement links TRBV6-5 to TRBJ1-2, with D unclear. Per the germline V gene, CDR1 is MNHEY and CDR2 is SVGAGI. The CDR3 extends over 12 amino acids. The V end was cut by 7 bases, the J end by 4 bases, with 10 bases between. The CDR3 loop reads CASKTLSYGYTF. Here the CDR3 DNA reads TGTGCCAGCAAGACCCTGAGCTATGGCTACACCTTC.

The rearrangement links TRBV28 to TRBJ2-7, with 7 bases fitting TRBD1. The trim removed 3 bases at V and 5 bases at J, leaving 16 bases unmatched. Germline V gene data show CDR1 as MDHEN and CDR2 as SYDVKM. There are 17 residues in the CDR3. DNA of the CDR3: TGTGCCAGCAGTTTTGCGACAGGGAGCCCATCTCCGGACGAGCAGTACTTC. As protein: CASSFATGSPSPDEQYF.

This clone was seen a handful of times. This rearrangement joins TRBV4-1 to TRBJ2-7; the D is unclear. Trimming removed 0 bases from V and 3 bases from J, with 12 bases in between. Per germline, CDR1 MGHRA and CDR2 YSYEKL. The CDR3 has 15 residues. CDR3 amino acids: CASSQDRASDYEQYF. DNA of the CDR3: TGCGCCAGCAGCCAAGACCGGGCCTCCGACTACGAGCAGTACTTC.